The next 25 T cell receptor beta chains were all read from a single sample in a study of blood T cell repertoires in COVID-19. Sequencing used immunoSEQ multiplex PCR; TCRdb keeps in-frame clones, though not all of them. The sample consists of 150,000 to 200,000 clones, around 83% of them appearing once. The sample was peripheral blood. These receptors were obtained from a woman in her 70s with COVID-19, enrolled during active disease.

V is TRBV5-4 and J is TRBJ2-7; 16 nucleotides line up with TRBD2. V gave up 3 bases and J gave up 6 bases; unmatched junction bases: 9. Germline V gene data show CDR1 as SGHNT and CDR2 as YYREEE (reference sequence). The CDR3 runs to 17 residues. CDR3 sequence reads: CASSSGTSGRASAEQYF. CDR3 sequence (DNA): TGTGCCAGCAGCTCTGGGACTAGCGGGAGGGCCTCGGCCGAGCAGTACTTC.

This chain connects TRBV5-1 to TRBJ1-5; TRBD1 aligns across 7 bases. Germline V lookup: CDR1 SGHRS, CDR2 YFSETQ. The ends lost 7 bases at V and 6 bases at J; junction bases unmatched: 13. The CDR3 is 15 amino acids. CDR3 coding DNA: TGCGCCAGCTTTACCTCAGGGGGTCAACGTCAGCCCCAGCATTTT. As protein: CASFTSGGQRQPQHF.

The rearrangement joins TRBV19 to TRBJ2-1; 8 bases match TRBD1. This CDR3 is 14 amino acids long. V lost 5 bases and J lost 13; bases outside the gene matches: 13. Germline lookup yields CDR1 LNHDA and CDR2 SQIVND (reference sequence). The chain's CDR3 is CASSLKPQGALQFF. The CDR3, as DNA: TGTGCCAGTAGTCTGAAACCTCAGGGGGCCTTACAGTTCTTC.

CDR3 protein: CASSPSSGLAAEETQYF. The CDR3 DNA reads as TGTGCCAGCAGCCCCTCCTCGGGACTAGCGGCAGAAGAGACCCAGTACTTC. The chain couples TRBV28 to TRBJ2-5; 11 nucleotides agree with TRBD2. Germline lookup yields CDR1 MDHEN and CDR2 SYDVKM. J lost 3 bases, V lost 6 bases, and 12 bases had no gene match. The CDR3 totals 17 residues.

CDR3 DNA: TGTGCCAGCAGTCCAAGCGGGGGGGACCAGCCCCAGCATTTT. It codes for CASSPSGGDQPQHF. This rearrangement joins TRBV28 to TRBJ1-5, with a weak D call TRBD1 (5 bases). This CDR3 is built from 14 residues. V was clipped by 5 bases and J by 7 bases, with 15 bases between them. Per germline, CDR1 MDHEN and CDR2 SYDVKM.

This chain uses TRBV7-8 with TRBJ1-1; 7 bases align to TRBD1. Germline-derived CDR1 and CDR2 are SGHVS and FQNEAQ. The CDR3 is 13 amino acids. V dropped 10 bases and J dropped 0; count of bases not matched to a gene: 5. The CDR3, as DNA: TGTGCCACCAGGGGGACAGTGAACACTGAAGCTTTCTTT. As protein: CATRGTVNTEAFF.

This chain connects TRBV24-1 to TRBJ2-1; 12 nucleotides agree with TRBD2. Germline V gives CDR1 KGHDR, CDR2 SFDVKD. J lost 7 bases, V lost 4 bases, and 10 bases had no gene match. The CDR3 totals 17 residues. The CDR3 loop is CATSDIDGLAGRNEQFF. In nucleotides, the CDR3 is TGTGCCACCAGTGACATTGACGGACTAGCGGGAAGGAATGAGCAGTTCTTC.

The V gene is TRBV28, the J gene TRBJ1-1; D perhaps matches TRBD1 (5 bases). Trimming took 8 bases from V and 3 from J, leaving 16 bases between them. Germline V lookup: CDR1 MDHEN, CDR2 SYDVKM. The CDR3 has 14 amino acids. This chain's CDR3 is CASVGPGRHTEAFF. The CDR3 nucleotides read TGTGCCAGCGTTGGACCAGGGCGTCACACTGAAGCTTTCTTT.

V usage is TRBV7-2 and J usage is TRBJ2-4, with 7 bases aligning to TRBD2. V gave up 5 bases and J gave up 0 bases; unmatched junction bases: 10. CDR1 and CDR2 from the germline V gene are SGHTA and FQGNSA. This CDR3 is 17 amino acids long. CDR3 sequence: CASSIPSGAVAKNIQYF. The CDR3 DNA reads TGTGCCAGCAGCATACCCAGCGGGGCCGTAGCCAAAAACATTCAGTACTTC.

This clone was observed a single time. The gene calls are TRBV5-1 and TRBJ2-1; 8 positions match TRBD2. The CDR3 is 14 amino acids. With V trimmed by 4 bases and J by 7 bases, 7 bases remained unmatched. Per germline, CDR1 SGHRS and CDR2 YFSETQ. CDR3 loop: CASSGLAKSNEQFF. CDR3 DNA: TGCGCCAGCAGCGGACTAGCCAAATCTAATGAGCAGTTCTTC.

The rearrangement links TRBV10-1 to TRBJ2-4; 9 nucleotides line up with TRBD2. Germline CDR1 reads WNHNN; CDR2 reads SYGVQD (reference sequence). The CDR3 loop spans 18 amino acids. V lost 6 bases, J lost 0 bases, and 12 bases stayed unmatched. The CDR3 sequence is CASRGLARGSQAKNIQYF. Here the CDR3 DNA reads TGCGCCAGCAGGGGACTAGCCCGAGGGAGTCAAGCCAAAAACATTCAGTACTTC.

The rearrangement links TRBV5-4 to TRBJ2-5, with 10 bases aligning to TRBD2. CDR3 length: 14 residues. Trimming at V came to 3 bases and at J to 10 bases, leaving 9 bases not matched to a gene. The germline CDR1 and CDR2 sequences are SGHNT and YYREEE (reference sequence). Here the CDR3 reads CASSSAGGPIDQYF. The CDR3 bases are TGTGCCAGCAGCTCAGCGGGAGGGCCAATCGACCAGTACTTC.

The rearrangement links TRBV28 to TRBJ2-3; D might be TRBD2 (5 bases). The germline V and J ends were trimmed by 7 bases and 1 base, with 9 bases remaining between them. Germline V CDR1 and CDR2: MDHEN, SYDVKM. This CDR3 contains 13 residues. CDR3 loop: CASMPAGTDTQYF. The CDR3 nucleotides read TGTGCCAGCATGCCAGCGGGCACAGATACGCAGTATTTT. The full variable domain, rest sourced from reference TRBV28 and TRBJ2-3, is DVKVTQSSRYLVKRTGEKVFLECVQDMDHENMFWYRQDPGLGLRLIYFSYDVKMKEKGDIPEGYSVSREKKERFSLILESASTNQTSMYLCASMPAGTDTQYFGPGTRLTVL.

The V gene is TRBV30, the J gene TRBJ1-5; 7 bases map to TRBD1. CDR1 and CDR2 (germline): GTSNPN, SVGIG (reference sequence). This CDR3 is built from 17 residues. V lost 1 base to trimming and J lost 0 bases; unmatched junction nucleotides: 9. In nucleotides, the CDR3 is TGTGCCTGGAGTGAACGACAGGGTTTTGATAGCAATCAGCCCCAGCATTTT. It encodes CAWSERQGFDSNQPQHF.

The chain is built from TRBV27 and TRBJ2-7; a weak D match, TRBD2 (6 bases). Trimming removed 7 bases at V and 0 bases at J, with 19 bases between. CDR3 length: 16 amino acids. Per germline, CDR1 MNHEY and CDR2 SMNVEV (reference sequence). For the CDR3, the DNA is TGTGCCAGCATGGCCTTATCCCAGGGAGGCTCCTACGAGCAGTACTTC. This codes for CASMALSQGGSYEQYF.

The rearrangement joins TRBV7-8 to TRBJ2-1; TRBD2 matches at 10 bases. The CDR3 loop spans 15 amino acids. CDR1 and CDR2 (germline): SGHVS, FQNEAQ. Trimming removed 5 bases from V and 7 bases from J; junction bases left unmatched: 8. In DNA, the CDR3 is TGTGCCAGCAGCGTAACCGGGACTAGCGATAATGAGCAGTTCTTC. This sequence encodes CASSVTGTSDNEQFF.

CDR3 residues: CASSFQRELSYNEQFF. DNA of the CDR3: TGTGCCAGCAGCTTCCAGCGGGAGCTGTCCTACAATGAGCAGTTCTTC. This chain connects TRBV7-2 to TRBJ2-1; 8 bases line up with TRBD2. The CDR3 spans 16 residues. Trimming took 3 bases from V and 1 from J; bases not matched to a gene: 5. The V gene's germline CDR1 is SGHTA and CDR2 FQGNSA.

The chain employs TRBV28 and TRBJ1-1; 12 bases map to TRBD1. The CDR3 is made up of 15 amino acids. Germline V gene sequence: CDR1 MDHEN, CDR2 SYDVKM. With V trimmed by 7 bases and J by 5 bases, 8 bases remained unmatched. CDR3 in DNA: TGTGCCAGCACCTCCGGGGGACAGGGGGCAACTGAAGCTTTCTTT. Its protein is CASTSGGQGATEAFF.

CDR3 residues: CASSANRGGNEKLFF. DNA of the CDR3: TGTGCCAGCAGTGCTAACAGGGGGGGTAATGAAAAACTGTTTTTT. The chain recombines TRBV2 with TRBJ1-4, with 8 bases aligning to TRBD1. V lost 4 bases and J lost 4; bases outside the gene matches: 5. This CDR3 comprises 15 residues. The germline V gene has CDR1 SNHLY and CDR2 FYNNEI.

This clone came up a few times. The chain employs TRBV19 and TRBJ1-1; 7 nucleotides agree with TRBD1. The length of the CDR3 is 14 residues. Trimming took 4 bases from V and 5 from J; bases not matched to a gene: 7. CDR1 is LNHDA and CDR2 is SQIVND in the germline V gene (reference sequence). The CDR3 is CASSRRQGRTEAFF. CDR3 bases: TGTGCCAGTAGTAGGAGACAGGGCCGGACTGAAGCTTTCTTT.

The V call is TRBV27, the J call TRBJ2-3, with D tentatively TRBD1 (5 bases). The germline gives CDR1 MNHEY, CDR2 SMNVEV (reference sequence). The ends were cut back, 5 bases at V and 7 bases at J, with 10 bases in the middle. CDR3 length: 12 residues. Here the CDR3 DNA reads TGTGCCAGCAGTAGTCAGGGAAATACGCAGTATTTT. Translating gives CASSSQGNTQYF.

The chain links TRBV19 to TRBJ1-5; possibly TRBD1 for D (6 bases). The CDR3 runs to 14 residues. The germline gives CDR1 LNHDA, CDR2 SQIVND (reference sequence). V dropped 5 bases and J dropped 7 bases, with 15 bases sitting between them. The CDR3 sequence is CASSPPGDGQPQHF. DNA for the CDR3: TGTGCCAGTAGTCCCCCAGGGGATGGGCAGCCCCAGCATTTT.

The rearrangement joins TRBV5-8 to TRBJ1-5, with 8 nucleotides matching TRBD1. Germline lookup yields CDR1 SGHTS and CDR2 YDEGEE. There are 16 residues in the CDR3. With V trimmed by 2 bases and J by 5 bases, 9 bases remained unmatched. CDR3 DNA sequence: TGTGCCAGCAGCTTTTCGGGGACAGGAAGTTATCAGCCCCAGCATTTT. This gives the protein CASSFSGTGSYQPQHF.

The chain carries TRBV6-6 and TRBJ1-1, with no clear D. CDR1 is MNHNY, CDR2 SVGAGI, per germline (reference sequence). The CDR3 is made up of 13 amino acids. The V and J ends lost 8 bases and 1 base respectively, with 11 bases between them. The CDR3 sequence is CASATRGNTEAFF. DNA for the CDR3: TGTGCCAGCGCCACTCGGGGGAACACTGAAGCTTTCTTT.

The V gene is TRBV7-2, the J gene TRBJ2-2, with D possibly matching TRBD2 (5 bases). The CDR3 runs 15 residues. The ends were cut back, 5 bases at V and 4 bases at J, with 14 bases in the middle. The germline CDR1 and CDR2 sequences are SGHTA and FQGNSA. The CDR3 DNA sequence: TGTGCCAGCAGCCCCTCCTCCCGGGGCACCGGGGAGCTGTTTTTT. Amino acids: CASSPSSRGTGELFF.